The source of this T cell receptor beta chain is a study of T cells in Graves' hyperthyroidism and ophthalmopathy. Germline CDR1 is SGDLS and CDR2 is YYNGEE. J lost 7 bases, V lost 4 bases, and 8 bases had no gene match. This CDR3 is 15 amino acids long. Patients showing uncontrolled infection, other autoimmune disease, pregnancy or lactation were ineligible. What was amplified from RNA transcripts were TCR beta CDR3 regions. HTBI primers were employed in a first-round RT-PCR of the TCR CDR3. Via MiXCR, TCRdb re-called the multiplex PCR reads, giving one row per CDR3 protein. The table shows around 500,000 distinct CDR3 sequences, with about 22% occurring only once.

The sequenced sample consisted of blood. The V gene is TRBV9, the J gene TRBJ2-7; 13 bases are a match to TRBD2. This TCR derives from a woman in her seventies with Graves' ophthalmopathy. CDR3 nucleotide sequence: TGTGCCAGCAGCCCGGGACTAGCGGGGTTTCCAGAGCAGTACTTC. Residues: CASSPGLAGFPEQYF.